The clone carrying this T cell receptor (beta chain) turned up a few times. Antigen: not known. Germline V gene data show CDR1 as MNHEY and CDR2 as SMNVEV (reference sequence). This CDR3 is built from 15 residues. V was pared by 6 bases and J by 2 bases, with 16 bases between. This record comes from a study of T cell repertoires in cytomegalovirus infection. Across the study: Public TCR beta signatures indicated both CMV infection and matching HLA type.

General study points: Summed public TCR beta family frequency identified CMV carriers bearing the relevant HLA.

TCRdb processed the reads anew with MiXCR; each CDR3 protein has one entry. The table shows approximately 260,000 distinct CDR3 sequences, with 20% to 25% occurring only once. The J gene is TRBJ1-1, the V gene TRBV27, with D possibly matching TRBD1 (6 bases). The sample consisted of cultured PBMCs, taken from culture after CMV antigen stimulation. The clonotype originates from a human donor in good health (CMV status not recorded). Some clones in this sample may be carry-over from other donors' samples. CDR3 sequence (DNA): TGTGCCAGCAGCCTATCTTGGACAGACAACACTGAAGCTTTCTTT. Its protein is CASSLSWTDNTEAFF.